This T cell receptor beta chain is drawn from a study of blood T cell repertoires in COVID-19. Overall study context: COVID-19 samples, acute and convalescent, were from the United States, Italy and Spain. Nucleic acid was either cDNA or gDNA, and it came from T cells, B-cell-depleted T cells, or PBMCs.

As originally analysed: Estimation of nucleated cell counts relied on the amplification of reference gene primers. Some clones are missing from TCRdb's copy, which holds only in-frame ones; the method was immunoSEQ multiplex PCR. The V and J calls and clone size are taken from that table; D and trimming were inferred from the DNA. The sample contains approximately 100,000 clones, around 92% of which appear only once. This CDR3 is built from 14 residues. Trimming left V 3 bases short and J 4 bases short, with 13 bases between. Germline loops: CDR1 SGHRS, CDR2 YFSETQ. V usage is TRBV5-1 and J usage is TRBJ1-2; D is perhaps TRBD1 (5 bases). The source is a man aged 45-60 years with active COVID-19. The sequenced sample was peripheral blood. CDR3 nucleotide sequence: TGCGCCAGCAGCTCTGACAGTGCTGGCTATGGCTACACCTTC. Translating gives CASSSDSAGYGYTF.